A single sample is the source of the 19 T cell receptor beta chains below, sequenced in a study of cytomegalovirus exposure and HLA in healthy donors. The PCR employed 60 Vbeta primers together with 13 Jbeta primers. Assay used: immunoSEQ multiplex PCR; TCRdb lists only in-frame clones, some missing. The table gives about 67,000 clones; the top ten clones make up less than 6% of it. Source material: PBMCs. The receptors were sampled from a man between 25 and 39 years old in good health and CMV-seropositive.

The chain joins TRBV11-3 to TRBJ2-7; 8 nucleotides match TRBD2. Germline V CDR1 and CDR2: SGHNT, YENEEA. The CDR3 length is 14 residues. After removal of 7 bases from V and 3 bases from J, the junction contained 8 bases not matched to a gene. This chain's CDR3 is CASTSGTSVYEQYF. The CDR3 region has the DNA TGTGCCAGCACCTCCGGGACTAGTGTCTACGAGCAGTACTTC.

The chain combines TRBV19 with TRBJ2-2, with D possibly being TRBD1 (6 bases). Between the trimmed V and J ends, which lost 6 bases and 1 base, there was a span of 9 bases. Germline CDR1 and CDR2: LNHDA and SQIVND (reference sequence). CDR3 length equals 14 residues. The DNA for the CDR3 is TGTGCCAGTAGACTACAGGGGAACACCGGGGAGCTGTTTTTT. Amino acid sequence: CASRLQGNTGELFF.

The rearrangement joins TRBV7-9 to TRBJ1-1, with D possibly being TRBD1 (6 bases). CDR3 length equals 13 residues. The germline V gene encodes CDR1 SEHNR and CDR2 FQNEAQ (reference sequence). Trimming took off 2 bases at V and 4 bases at J, with 8 bases between the two ends. The CDR3 DNA is TGTGCCAGCAGCTTAACACAGGGCACTGAAGCTTTCTTT. It codes for CASSLTQGTEAFF.

This chain uses TRBV30 with TRBJ2-3; TRBD1 matches at 8 bases. The CDR3 length is 14 residues. The trim removed 1 base at V and 1 base at J, leaving 1 base unmatched. In germline, CDR1 is GTSNPN, CDR2 SVGIG (reference sequence). The DNA of the CDR3 is TGTGCCTGGAGTGCGGGACAGGGCACAGATACGCAGTATTTT. This codes for CAWSAGQGTDTQYF.

This chain uses TRBV30 with TRBJ2-1, with TRBD2 matching 7 bases. The trim removed 3 bases at V and 8 bases at J, leaving 1 base unmatched. Germline values: CDR1 GTSNPN, CDR2 SVGIG (reference sequence). CDR3 length equals 11 residues. The CDR3 is CAWSGGYEQFF. In DNA form, the CDR3 reads TGTGCCTGGAGCGGGGGGTATGAGCAGTTCTTC.

V usage is TRBV4-2 and J usage is TRBJ1-5; TRBD1 matches 8 bases. The CDR3 is 15 residues long. Germline values: CDR1 LGHNA, CDR2 YNFKEQ. After removal of 3 bases from V and 4 bases from J, the junction contained 5 bases not matched to a gene. In DNA form, the CDR3 reads TGTGCCAGCAGCCACGAACGACAGGGGAATCAGCCCCAGCATTTT. Its translation: CASSHERQGNQPQHF.

This chain joins TRBV30 and TRBJ2-1; TRBD1 might be the D (6 bases). V was shortened by 4 bases and J by 6 bases, with 7 bases between the two germline ends. CDR3 length: 11 amino acids. Per the germline V gene, CDR1 is GTSNPN and CDR2 is SVGIG (reference sequence). CDR3 amino acids: CAWKGGNEQFF. CDR3 sequence (DNA): TGTGCCTGGAAAGGGGGCAATGAGCAGTTCTTC.

CDR3 in amino acids: CASSFTDRGHEKLFF. The CDR3 bases are TGTGCCAGCAGCTTCACAGACAGGGGACATGAAAAACTGTTTTTT. The chain carries TRBV11-2 and TRBJ1-4; 8 bases agree with TRBD1. V lost 3 bases to trimming and J lost 6 bases; unmatched junction nucleotides: 6. CDR1 SGHAT and CDR2 FQNNGV come from the germline V gene. CDR3 length equals 15 residues.

This rearrangement joins TRBV27 to TRBJ1-2; 10 bases match TRBD1. V was clipped by 8 bases and J by 2 bases; unmatched bases: 11. Looked up from germline, CDR1 is MNHEY and CDR2 is SMNVEV (reference sequence). CDR3 length: 16 amino acids. Here the CDR3 DNA reads TGTGCCAGCGCTAGGGGGACAGGGGACCTCAACTATGGCTACACCTTC. Amino acid sequence: CASARGTGDLNYGYTF.

This chain joins TRBV2 and TRBJ2-7, with TRBD1 matching over 8 bases. Per germline, CDR1 SNHLY and CDR2 FYNNEI. The CDR3 runs 15 residues. After removal of 6 bases from V and 2 bases from J, the junction contained 9 bases not matched to a gene. CDR3 sequence reads: CASRRTGILAYEQYF. In DNA form, the CDR3 reads TGTGCCAGCAGAAGGACAGGGATCCTCGCCTACGAGCAGTACTTC. The whole variable domain, remainder taken from reference TRBV2 and TRBJ2-7, is EPEVTQTPSHQVTQMGQEVILRCVPISNHLYFYWYRQILGQKVEFLVSFYNNEISEKSEIFDDQFSVERPDGSNFTLKIRSTKLEDSAMYFCASRRTGILAYEQYFGPGTRLTVT.

The chain links TRBV5-4 to TRBJ2-7; TRBD2 aligns across 7 bases. The CDR3 spans 12 residues. The germline gives CDR1 SGHNT, CDR2 YYREEE (reference sequence). Trimming took 9 bases from V and 6 from J; bases not matched to a gene: 9. This CDR3 is CATRTRTAEQYF. The CDR3 DNA follows: TGTGCCACCCGGACTAGGACTGCCGAGCAGTACTTC.

The rearrangement joins TRBV30 to TRBJ2-5; D is unclear. The J call may be incorrect, as the DNA end agrees better with TRBJ2-7. The length of the CDR3 is 14 residues. Germline V gene sequence: CDR1 GTSNPN, CDR2 SVGIG (reference sequence). In nucleotides, the CDR3 is TGTGCCTGGAGTGTAGCTAAAGGCGGCTACGAGCAGTACTTC. Translation gives CAWSVAKGGYEQYF.

This chain's CDR3 is CASSSQGSYEQYF. For the CDR3, the DNA is TGCGCCAGCAGCTCCCAGGGGTCCTACGAGCAGTACTTC. V is TRBV5-1 and J is TRBJ2-7; possible D gene TRBD1, 6 bases. Germline V gene sequence: CDR1 SGHRS, CDR2 YFSETQ. V lost 3 bases, J lost 1 base, and 8 bases lay in between. The CDR3 totals 13 residues.

V gene TRBV11-2 combines with J gene TRBJ2-1, with D hard to call. V lost 2 bases and J 9 bases, leaving 11 bases between the germline ends. The V gene's germline CDR1 is SGHAT and CDR2 FQNNGV. The CDR3 covers 13 residues. CDR3 sequence (DNA): TGTGCCAGCAGCTTATCCAAAAGCGTTGAGCAGTTCTTC. The encoded protein is CASSLSKSVEQFF.

J is TRBJ2-5 and V is TRBV11-2; 10 bases line up with TRBD2. Germline V gene lookup returns CDR1 SGHAT and CDR2 FQNNGV. CDR3 length equals 16 residues. The J segment lost 2 bases and the V segment lost 1 base, leaving 4 bases of the junction unmatched. The CDR3 nucleotides read TGTGCCAGCAGCTTAGGACTAGCGGGCAGACAAGAGACCCAGTACTTC. Its protein is CASSLGLAGRQETQYF.

The chain is built from TRBV30 and TRBJ2-3, with 9 nucleotides matching TRBD2. CDR3 size: 14 residues. The V gene end was trimmed by 2 bases and the J gene end by 5 bases; junction bases not matched to a gene: 5. CDR1 and CDR2 (germline): GTSNPN, SVGIG (reference sequence). The CDR3 DNA sequence: TGTGCCTGGAGTACGGGACTAGCAATAGATACGCAGTATTTT. This gives the protein CAWSTGLAIDTQYF.

The gene calls are TRBV18 and TRBJ1-3; D may be TRBD1 (6 bases). From germline, CDR1 is KGHSH and CDR2 LQKENI. The length of the CDR3 is 16 residues. Trimming left V 2 bases short and J 0 bases short, with 11 bases between. The DNA for the CDR3 is TGTGCCAGCTCACCAGGGCACAGGGACTCTGGAAACACCATATATTTT. It encodes CASSPGHRDSGNTIYF.

V and J are TRBV5-4 and TRBJ2-2; D ambiguous. V lost 3 bases to trimming and J lost 6 bases, with 9 bases between them. CDR1 is SGHNT, CDR2 YYREEE, per germline (reference sequence). The CDR3 covers 13 residues. The DNA of the CDR3 is TGTGCCAGCAGCTCAGGCCCGGCCGGGGAGCTGTTTTTT. This codes for CASSSGPAGELFF.

The gene calls are TRBV30 and TRBJ1-1; D is perhaps TRBD1 (5 bases). This CDR3 comprises 14 residues. Germline V gene sequence: CDR1 GTSNPN, CDR2 SVGIG (reference sequence). Between the trimmed V and J ends, which lost 4 bases and 5 bases, there was a span of 17 bases. The CDR3 DNA follows: TGTGCCTGGACAAGTTTGTCAGGGCGTACTGAAGCTTTCTTT. It encodes CAWTSLSGRTEAFF.